These 23 T cell receptor beta chains share one sample of origin, sequenced in a study of Graves' ophthalmopathy and Graves' hyperthyroidism. Amplified TCR beta CDR3 regions were obtained using RNA transcripts as template. A first-round RT-PCR used HTBI primers, followed by a second-round multiplex PCR. From the multiplex PCR reads, TCRdb called clonotypes with MiXCR, one entry per CDR3 protein. The sample lists over a million distinct CDR3 sequences; 36% were seen once. The source material was peripheral blood or thyroid tissue (not recorded which). The receptors originated from an adult man with Graves' hyperthyroidism.

This clonotype was found many times. As DNA, the CDR3 is TGCGCCAGCAGCCAAGGGTGGGGAAGCTATGGCTACACCTTC. Translating it yields CASSQGWGSYGYTF. This chain connects TRBV4-1 to TRBJ1-2, with D unclear. The germline V and J ends were trimmed by 1 base and 4 bases, with 10 bases remaining between them. Germline-derived CDR1 and CDR2 are MGHRA and YSYEKL. The CDR3 contains 14 residues.

The chain uses TRBV10-3 and TRBJ1-1; no clear D. CDR3 size: 17 residues. With 3 bases removed from V and 5 bases from J, the gap between germline ends came to 22 bases. Germline loops: CDR1 ENHRY, CDR2 SYGVKD. In DNA form, the CDR3 reads TGTGCCATCAGTGAATCATCCTCTGTGGTCTTGTGGACTGAAGCTTTCTTT. This gives the protein CAISESSSVVLWTEAFF.

Note on this clonotype: Given a much more abundant clone one base away, this may be a read error. The DNA of the CDR3 is TGCGCCAGCAGCGCCGGGACAGGGAAAAGTCAGCCCCAGCATTTT. Its protein product is CASSAGTGKSQPQHF. The V call is TRBV5-1, the J call TRBJ1-5; 9 positions match TRBD1. From germline, CDR1 is SGHRS and CDR2 YFSETQ. The CDR3 spans 15 residues. The ends lost 4 bases at V and 6 bases at J; junction bases unmatched: 8.

The chain is built from TRBV4-1 and TRBJ2-7, with D possibly TRBD2 on 6 matching bases. This CDR3 has 14 residues. CDR1 is MGHRA and CDR2 is YSYEKL in the germline V gene. Deletions cut 4 bases from V and 5 bases from J, with 15 bases between. The CDR3 DNA follows: TGCGCCAGCAGCCTGTCGGGGGTGGTTGACGAGCAGTACTTC. This sequence encodes CASSLSGVVDEQYF.

The chain uses TRBV15 and TRBJ1-5; D not resolved. Per the germline V gene, CDR1 is LNHNV and CDR2 is YYDKDF (reference sequence). CDR3 length: 13 amino acids. The germline V and J ends were trimmed by 1 base and 14 bases, with 15 bases remaining between them. CDR3: CATSRVGQGYEHF. Written as DNA, the CDR3 is TGTGCCACCAGCAGAGTGGGCCAAGGCTACGAGCATTTT.

This clonotype was counted many times. CDR3 loop: CASSILGPSNQPQHF. CDR3 DNA sequence: TGTGCCAGTAGTATCTTGGGTCCGAGCAATCAGCCCCAGCATTTT. J is TRBJ1-5 and V is TRBV19; no clear D gene. V lost 3 bases, J lost 1 base, and 10 bases lay in between. CDR1 LNHDA and CDR2 SQIVND come from the germline V gene (reference sequence). The CDR3 consists of 15 residues.

Many counts were recorded for this clonotype. The chain uses TRBV12-3 or TRBV12-4 and TRBJ2-5, with a weak D call TRBD1 (6 bases). The CDR3 covers 15 residues. Deletions cut 8 bases from V and 2 bases from J, with 18 bases between. The CDR3 sequence: CASGLGTRAQETQYF. The DNA for the CDR3 is TGTGCCAGCGGCCTCGGGACAAGAGCTCAAGAGACCCAGTACTTC.

This clonotype was counted ten times or more. The chain couples TRBV7-8 to TRBJ2-2, with D tentatively TRBD2 (6 bases). This CDR3 spans 17 amino acids. CDR1 is SGHVS, CDR2 FQNEAQ, per germline. Trimming left V 3 bases short and J 0 bases short, with 14 bases between. Here the CDR3 DNA reads TGTGCCAGCAGCTTTGCGGCGGGACGTACGAACACCGGGGAGCTGTTTTTT. Protein sequence: CASSFAAGRTNTGELFF.

The chain carries TRBV15 and TRBJ2-5, with D possibly TRBD1 on 6 matching bases. The CDR3 runs 13 residues. Per the germline V gene, CDR1 is LNHNV and CDR2 is YYDKDF (reference sequence). V was shortened by 3 bases and J by 5 bases, with 10 bases between the two germline ends. This chain's CDR3 is CATSRGARETQYF. The CDR3 DNA follows: TGTGCCACCAGCAGGGGGGCACGGGAGACCCAGTACTTC.

This clonotype was picked up a small number of times. The chain uses TRBV5-1 and TRBJ2-7; a possible D gene is TRBD2 (6 bases). CDR1 SGHRS and CDR2 YFSETQ come from the germline V gene. The CDR3 consists of 15 residues. Between the trimmed V and J ends, which lost 4 bases and 2 bases, there was a span of 16 bases. The CDR3 coding sequence is TGCGCCAGCAGCCCGCTGGGACTGGAAACCTACGAGCAGTACTTC. This translates into CASSPLGLETYEQYF.

This clonotype was picked up a small number of times. This sequence joins TRBV5-1 and TRBJ2-5; D uncertain. CDR3 size: 14 residues. Between the trimmed V and J ends, which lost 1 base and 4 bases, there was a span of 11 bases. Germline-derived CDR1 and CDR2 are SGHRS and YFSETQ. Written as DNA, the CDR3 is TGCGCCAGCAGCTTGTTGGCTGTCGGAGAGACCCAGTACTTC. Protein: CASSLLAVGETQYF.

The table lists this clonotype with many counts. CDR3 residues: CASSPDRGQLGNQPQHF. The CDR3 DNA follows: TGTGCCAGTAGTCCAGATCGGGGGCAGTTGGGGAATCAGCCCCAGCATTTT. The chain uses TRBV19 and TRBJ1-5; D possibly corresponds to TRBD1 (6 bases). V dropped 5 bases and J dropped 4 bases, with 21 bases sitting between them. The germline CDR1 and CDR2 sequences are LNHDA and SQIVND (reference sequence). This CDR3 region has 17 residues.

A word on this clonotype: A read error is possible here, since a much larger clone lies one base away. The chain links TRBV10-3 to TRBJ2-5; D is ambiguous. Germline V gene lookup returns CDR1 ENHRY and CDR2 SYGVKD. This CDR3 comprises 15 residues. The CDR3 loop is CASSESQAHQETQYF. The CDR3 nucleotides are TGTGCCAGCAGTGAGTCGCAGGCCCACCAAGAGACCCAGTACTTC.

A few counts support this clonotype. The rearrangement uses TRBV7-2 and TRBJ2-5; 7 bases align to TRBD1. There are 14 residues in the CDR3. Per the germline V gene, CDR1 is SGHTA and CDR2 is FQGNSA. The J segment lost 4 bases and the V segment lost 6 bases, leaving 8 bases of the junction unmatched. The CDR3 DNA reads TGTGCCAGCAGTCCAGACAGGGAAAGAGAGACCCAGTACTTC. Its translation: CASSPDRERETQYF.

This clonotype was observed many times. This chain links TRBV10-2 with TRBJ1-2; 9 bases map to TRBD1. Germline V gene lookup returns CDR1 WSHSY and CDR2 SAAADI. CDR3 size: 13 residues. V gave up 3 bases and J gave up 5 bases; unmatched junction bases: 1. CDR3 nucleotides: TGCGCCAGCAGTGAAGGGACAGGGTATGGCTACACCTTC. Residues: CASSEGTGYGYTF.

This clonotype was seen many times. A much larger clone lies one base from this, so it may be a read error. The genes are TRBV25-1 and TRBJ1-5; 7 bases line up with TRBD1. This CDR3 region has 14 residues. CDR1 and CDR2 (germline): MGHDK, SYGVNS. The CDR3 is CANSRDSSNQPQHF. The CDR3 DNA sequence: TGTGCCAACAGTCGGGACAGCAGCAATCAGCCCCAGCATTTT. Complete variable domain (other parts from reference TRBV25-1 and TRBJ1-5): EADIYQTPRYLVIGTGKKITLECSQTMGHDKMYWYQQDPGMELHLIHYSYGVNSTEKGDLSSESTVSRIRTEHFPLTLESARPSHTSQYLCANSRDSSNQPQHFGDGTRLSIL.

This clonotype was found many times. The chain employs TRBV20-1 and TRBJ1-3; D is unclear. Trimming took off 6 bases at V and 4 bases at J, with 13 bases between the two ends. The CDR3 consists of 13 residues. Germline CDR1 is DFQATT and CDR2 is SNEGSKA (reference sequence). CDR3 in amino acids: CSALRTAGNTIYF. The CDR3 nucleotides read TGCAGTGCCCTTCGGACCGCAGGAAACACCATATATTTT.

Comment on this clonotype: Without the conserved terminal phenylalanine or tryptophan, this CDR3 likely stems from a read error. V is TRBV7-2 and J is TRBJ1-3; D remains ambiguous. From germline, CDR1 is SGHTA and CDR2 FQGNSA. CDR3 size: 17 residues. The V end was cut by 1 base, the J end by 0 bases, with 13 bases between. CDR3 sequence reads: CASSLVGSKLSGNTIYS. The DNA of the CDR3 is TGTGCCAGCAGCTTAGTCGGATCAAAGCTCTCTGGAAACACCATATATTCT.

This clonotype was recorded many times. As DNA, the CDR3 is TGCAGCGTTAGCCTGAACACCGGGGAGCTGTTTTTT. This translates into CSVSLNTGELFF. The chain uses TRBV29-1 and TRBJ2-2; no reliable D call. The V end lost 5 bases, the J end lost 1 base, and 5 bases lay between the germline ends. The CDR3 is made up of 12 amino acids. CDR1 and CDR2 from the germline V gene are SQVTM and ANQGSEA.

The rearrangement joins TRBV10-3 to TRBJ2-5; D might be TRBD1 (5 bases). Trimming removed 3 bases from V and 4 bases from J, with 15 bases in between. The CDR3 is 15 amino acids. CDR1 and CDR2 from the germline V gene are ENHRY and SYGVKD. CDR3 region: CAISDREGGRETQYF. For the CDR3, the DNA is TGTGCCATCAGTGACAGGGAAGGTGGTCGAGAGACCCAGTACTTC.

This clonotype was observed at least ten times. The V call is TRBV5-1, the J call TRBJ1-5; D is uncertain. Germline V lookup: CDR1 SGHRS, CDR2 YFSETQ. The CDR3 runs 15 residues. Trimming stripped 0 bases from V and 0 bases from J, with 7 bases between. This CDR3 reads CASSLDSYSNQPQHF. The DNA for the CDR3 is TGCGCCAGCAGCTTGGACAGCTATAGCAATCAGCCCCAGCATTTT.

A word on this clonotype: At one end the junction does not follow the germline gene, possibly because of a read error. The rearrangement joins TRBV11-2 to TRBJ1-4, with a weak D call TRBD1 (5 bases). CDR3 size: 16 residues. The germline CDR1 and CDR2 sequences are SGHAT and FQNNGV. The CDR3 reads CASSLLIWGRGEKLCF. The CDR3 DNA reads TGTGCCAGCAGCCTACTTATTTGGGGACGGGGAGAAAAACTGTGTTTT.

The sample holds a few counts of this clonotype. This rearrangement joins TRBV10-3 to TRBJ1-5; maybe TRBD1 (5 bases). The CDR3 is 14 amino acids. Looked up from germline, CDR1 is ENHRY and CDR2 is SYGVKD. V was trimmed by 7 bases and J by 0 bases, leaving 10 bases between them. The DNA for the CDR3 is TGTGCCATCAAATCGACAGATAGCAATCAGCCCCAGCATTTT. Residues: CAIKSTDSNQPQHF.